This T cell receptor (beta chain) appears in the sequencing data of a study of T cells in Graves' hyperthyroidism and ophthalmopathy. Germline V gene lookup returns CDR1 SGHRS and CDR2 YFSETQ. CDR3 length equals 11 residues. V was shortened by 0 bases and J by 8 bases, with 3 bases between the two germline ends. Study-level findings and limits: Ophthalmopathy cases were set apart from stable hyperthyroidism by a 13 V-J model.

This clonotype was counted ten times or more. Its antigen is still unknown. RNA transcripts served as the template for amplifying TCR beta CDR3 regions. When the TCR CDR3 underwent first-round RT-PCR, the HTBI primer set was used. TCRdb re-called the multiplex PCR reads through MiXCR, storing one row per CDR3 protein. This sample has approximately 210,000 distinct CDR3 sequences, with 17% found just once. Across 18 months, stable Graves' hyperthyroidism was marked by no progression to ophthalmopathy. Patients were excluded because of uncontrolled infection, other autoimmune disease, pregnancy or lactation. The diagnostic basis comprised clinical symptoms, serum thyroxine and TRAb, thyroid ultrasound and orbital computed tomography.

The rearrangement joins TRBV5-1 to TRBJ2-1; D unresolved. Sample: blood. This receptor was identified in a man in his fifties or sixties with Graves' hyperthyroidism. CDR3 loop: CASSLEYEQFF. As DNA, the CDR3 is TGCGCCAGCAGCTTGGAGTATGAGCAGTTCTTC.